This entry features one TCR beta chain sequence. Antigen specificity is unknown. The CDR3 contains 18 residues. Trimming cost V 3 bases and J 3 bases, with 21 bases left between them. Germline V lookup: CDR1 MRHNA, CDR2 SNTAGT. TCRdb's table, derived via immunoSEQ multiplex PCR, lists solely in-frame clones and lacks some. The sample carries about 110,000 clones, roughly nine tenths recorded once. The sample is drawn from a study of T cell responses to AZD1222 COVID-19 vaccine. General study results and limits: Clonal diversity was possibly underestimated, and white British individuals and females predominated among donors. Among those given AZD1222, only 6 or 7 were seropositive at baseline. The study sampled repertoires only after the peak T cell response. Spike-specific TCR depth and breadth grew after two AZD1222 doses.

The rearrangement joins TRBV6-4 to TRBJ2-1; D is possibly TRBD1 or TRBD2 (6 bases each). The sequence was obtained from an adult in good health. Material: peripheral blood, obtained on day 0 of AZD1222 vaccination. Here the CDR3 DNA reads TGTGCCAGCAGTGAGAGGGGGGTTGCCGGACCCCTCTACAATGAGCAGTTCTTC. It specifies CASSERGVAGPLYNEQFF.